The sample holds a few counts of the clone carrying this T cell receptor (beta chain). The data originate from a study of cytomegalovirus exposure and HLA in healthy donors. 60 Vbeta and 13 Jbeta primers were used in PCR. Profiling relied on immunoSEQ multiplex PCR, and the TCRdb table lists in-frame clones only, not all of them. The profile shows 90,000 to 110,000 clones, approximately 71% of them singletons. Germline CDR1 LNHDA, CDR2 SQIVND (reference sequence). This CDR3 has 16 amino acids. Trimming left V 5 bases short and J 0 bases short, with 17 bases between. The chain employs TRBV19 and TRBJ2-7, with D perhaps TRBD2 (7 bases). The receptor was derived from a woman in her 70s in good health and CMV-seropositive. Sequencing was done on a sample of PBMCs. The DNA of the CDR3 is TGTGCCAGTAGTCCCTACGGGCGGGGGCACTCCTACGAGCAGTACTTC. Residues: CASSPYGRGHSYEQYF.